The clone carrying this T cell receptor (beta chain) showed up just a few times. Alongside a J-beta primer mix, a sample-barcoded 5' primer served in a second PCR lasting roughly 7 to 12 cycles. TCRdb re-analysed the 5' RACE reads in MiXCR, keeping a single row per CDR3 protein. The sample yields more than 600,000 distinct CDR3 sequences, roughly 25% seen once. The CDR3 runs to 13 residues. Trimming took off 6 bases at V and 3 bases at J, with 13 bases between the two ends. Germline V gene lookup returns CDR1 DFQATT and CDR2 SNEGSKA (reference sequence). These data are taken from a study of blood T cells in healthy people across ages. This sample also appeared in a second study, on T cells of mothers and their children.

Sequenced sample: blood. This receptor was obtained from a boy aged 5 to 17 in good health. The J gene is TRBJ2-3, the V gene TRBV20-1; unclear D gene. CDR3 loop: CSAPSRTTDTQYF. In DNA, the CDR3 is TGCAGTGCCCCGTCCCGTACTACAGATACGCAGTATTTT.